The T cell receptor beta chain described here comes from a study of cytomegalovirus exposure and HLA in healthy donors. Overall study results and limits: Researchers catalogued about 150 TCR beta chains as cytomegalovirus-associated.

The CDR3 contains 16 residues. From germline, CDR1 is MRHNA and CDR2 SNTAGT. J gave up 8 bases and V 6 bases, and 15 bases lay outside the gene matches. The PCR employed 60 Vbeta primers together with 13 Jbeta primers. The assay was immunoSEQ multiplex PCR, and TCRdb's table has in-frame clones only and misses some. The top ten clones hold 1.9% of a sample with roughly 120,000 clones, 15% of them seen once. To note about this clone: Its antigen is unknown.

Sequencing used PBMCs. The chain combines TRBV6-4 with TRBJ2-1, with 8 positions matching TRBD2. This sequence was found in a woman younger than 35 in good health and CMV-seronegative. The CDR3 coding sequence is TGTGCCAGCAGCTCGGAAAGGGCGAGCGGGAGAGATGAGCAGTTCTTC. Protein product: CASSSERASGRDEQFF.